What follows are 29 T cell receptor beta chains derived from one specimen sequenced in a study of T cells after yellow fever vaccination. TCRdb reprocessed the 5' RACE reads via MiXCR and lists one record per CDR3 protein. The sample has a few hundred thousand distinct CDR3 sequences, about 10% seen once. The input for sequencing was CD4+ T cells sorted from PBMCs, taken 5 days after the yellow fever booster vaccination. The receptors here all came from a man younger than 35 who received the YFV17D yellow fever vaccine.

The sample holds a few counts of this clonotype. The chain couples TRBV10-3 to TRBJ2-2; weak D call: TRBD1 (5 bases). Trimming cost V 11 bases and J 6 bases, with 16 bases left between them. This CDR3 is 13 amino acids long. Germline V gene sequence: CDR1 ENHRY, CDR2 SYGVKD. In nucleotides, the CDR3 is TGTGCCTCAAAGGATCAGGGTTCCGGGGAGCTGTTTTTT. Protein sequence: CASKDQGSGELFF.

This clonotype appeared a few times. This chain connects TRBV5-1 to TRBJ2-5, with a possible D match to TRBD1 (6 bases). The germline V and J ends were trimmed by 1 base and 5 bases, with 15 bases remaining between them. Germline assignment: CDR1 SGHRS and CDR2 YFSETQ. The CDR3 totals 15 residues. For the CDR3, the DNA is TGCGCCAGCAGCTTGTCTGGACAGTCCTTCGAGACCCAGTACTTC. It is translated as CASSLSGQSFETQYF.

CDR3 loop: CASSGKRGGLNEQFF. The DNA of the CDR3 is TGTGCCAGCAGCGGAAAGCGGGGGGGTTTAAATGAGCAGTTCTTC. The chain links TRBV5-6 to TRBJ2-1, with 10 bases aligning to TRBD2. Per germline, CDR1 SGHDT and CDR2 YYEEEE. The CDR3 runs to 15 residues. The V gene end was trimmed by 4 bases and the J gene end by 7 bases; junction bases not matched to a gene: 8.

The chain uses TRBV6-6 and TRBJ1-5, with 8 bases fitting TRBD1. Germline V CDR1 and CDR2: MNHNY, SVGAGI (reference sequence). The junction had 7 bases not matched to a gene; V was cut back by 7 bases and J by 5 bases. The CDR3 loop spans 14 amino acids. In DNA, the CDR3 is TGTGCCAGCACGGGGGCAGGGGGCCATCAGCCCCAGCATTTT. As protein: CASTGAGGHQPQHF.

The chain joins TRBV6-5 to TRBJ1-2; 8 nucleotides line up with TRBD1. In germline, CDR1 is MNHEY, CDR2 SVGAGI. The CDR3 consists of 15 residues. V shed 2 bases and J 2 bases; nucleotides not matched to a gene: 4. The CDR3 DNA reads TGTGCCAGCAGTTACCGGGACAGGTCGAACTATGGCTACACCTTC. Its translation is CASSYRDRSNYGYTF.

This clonotype was observed a few times. The chain joins TRBV9 to TRBJ2-2; D gene uncertain. The germline CDR1 and CDR2 sequences are SGDLS and YYNGEE. Trimming took 2 bases from V and 6 from J, leaving 8 bases between them. CDR3 length: 13 residues. The CDR3 here is CASSVGEAGELFF. DNA of the CDR3: TGTGCCAGCAGCGTGGGCGAGGCCGGGGAGCTGTTTTTT. The full variable domain, completed using reference TRBV9 and TRBJ2-2, is DSGVTQTPKHLITATGQRVTLRCSPRSGDLSVYWYQQSLDQGLQFLIQYYNGEERAKGNILERFSAQQFPDLHSELNLSSLELGDSALYFCASSVGEAGELFFGEGSRLTVL.

CDR3 region: CASSSVTGKPGANVLTF. The CDR3 coding sequence is TGTGCCAGCAGTTCTGTAACAGGGAAGCCTGGGGCCAACGTCCTGACTTTC. The V call is TRBV28, the J call TRBJ2-6, with D perhaps matching TRBD1 (6 bases). There are 17 residues in the CDR3. Trimming left V 4 bases short and J 2 bases short, with 15 bases between. From germline, CDR1 is MDHEN and CDR2 SYDVKM.

CDR3 sequence (DNA): TGTGCCAGCAGCCCTACAGGGTTGGTCTATGGCTACACCTTC. This codes for CASSPTGLVYGYTF. The chain joins TRBV7-2 to TRBJ1-2, with a possible D match to TRBD1 (6 bases). Germline assignment: CDR1 SGHTA and CDR2 FQGNSA. Trimming shortened V by 5 bases and J by 4 bases, and 14 bases separated the two germline ends. This CDR3 region has 14 residues. Complete variable domain (other parts from reference TRBV7-2 and TRBJ1-2): GAGVSQSPSNKVTEKGKDVELRCDPISGHTALYWYRQSLGQGLEFLIYFQGNSAPDKSGLPSDRFSAERTGGSVSTLTIQRTQQEDSAVYLCASSPTGLVYGYTFGSGTRLTVV.

The chain joins TRBV6-2 or TRBV6-3 to TRBJ2-3; D is unclear. V lost 8 bases and J 6 bases, leaving 9 bases between the germline ends. CDR1 is MNHEY and CDR2 is SVGEGT in the germline V gene. This CDR3 contains 11 residues. The CDR3 bases are TGTGCCAGCGGAAAGTGGGATACGCAGTATTTT. Its protein product is CASGKWDTQYF.

This clonotype has just a few counts. This chain uses TRBV30 with TRBJ1-2; D unclear. This CDR3 has 11 amino acids. Germline lookup yields CDR1 GTSNPN and CDR2 SVGIG (reference sequence). Trimming left V 4 bases short and J 8 bases short, with 11 bases between. As DNA, the CDR3 is TGTGCCTGGACCCCTGGAGACGGCTACACCTTC. Protein product: CAWTPGDGYTF.

This sequence joins TRBV5-6 and TRBJ2-1; TRBD1 might be the D (6 bases). The CDR3 extends over 15 amino acids. V was trimmed by 4 bases and J by 3 bases, leaving 14 bases between them. The germline V gene encodes CDR1 SGHDT and CDR2 YYEEEE. CDR3 DNA: TGTGCCAGCAGCGGGGGACAATGGGGCTACAATGAGCAGTTCTTC. It codes for CASSGGQWGYNEQFF.

This clonotype has ten or more counts. This rearrangement joins TRBV10-2 to TRBJ2-7, with TRBD1 matching over 9 bases. Trimming at V came to 4 bases and at J to 0 bases, leaving 4 bases not matched to a gene. CDR3 size: 15 residues. CDR1 is WSHSY and CDR2 is SAAADI in the germline V gene. The CDR3 is CASSAGTGSSYEQYV. CDR3 DNA sequence: TGCGCCAGCAGTGCCGGGACAGGGAGCTCCTACGAGCAGTACGTC.

The V and J genes are TRBV20-1 and TRBJ1-5; D is unclear. CDR1 is DFQATT, CDR2 SNEGSKA, per germline (reference sequence). The length of the CDR3 is 14 residues. V was pared by 1 base and J by 7 bases, with 14 bases between. The CDR3 DNA sequence: TGCAGTGCTAGAGGTGCCCACGGCGCCCAGCCCCAGCATTTT. As protein: CSARGAHGAQPQHF.

The rearrangement uses TRBV6-5 and TRBJ1-2; 7 nucleotides line up with TRBD1. Germline CDR1 and CDR2: MNHEY and SVGAGI. This CDR3 spans 13 amino acids. V was pared by 8 bases and J by 5 bases, with 8 bases of the junction left unmatched. Here the CDR3 reads CASSTGVRYGYTF. The CDR3 region has the DNA TGTGCCAGCTCTACAGGGGTTCGGTATGGCTACACCTTC.

This clonotype was observed a handful of times. The chain uses TRBV9 and TRBJ2-3; D is ambiguous. This CDR3 has 15 residues. With 0 bases removed from V and 7 bases from J, the gap between germline ends came to 15 bases. Germline loops: CDR1 SGDLS, CDR2 YYNGEE. The CDR3, as DNA: TGTGCCAGCAGCGTAGCCCCCGTCCGTCTCCATACGCAGTATTTT. Translation gives CASSVAPVRLHTQYF.

The chain joins TRBV19 to TRBJ2-1; D gene ambiguous. Between the trimmed V and J ends, which lost 8 bases and 8 bases, there was a span of 10 bases. The germline V gene encodes CDR1 LNHDA and CDR2 SQIVND (reference sequence). The CDR3 is 11 amino acids. CDR3 sequence (DNA): TGTGCCAGTCGATGGGAACATGAGCAGTTCTTC. Protein: CASRWEHEQFF.

Here the CDR3 DNA reads TGTGCCAGCGAGACCGGGATGTACAATGAGCAGTTCTTC. Amino acid sequence: CASETGMYNEQFF. This chain connects TRBV28 to TRBJ2-1; a possible D gene is TRBD2 (5 bases). Germline V CDR1 and CDR2: MDHEN, SYDVKM. The V gene lost 8 bases and the J gene lost 4 bases, with 12 bases spanning the gap. The CDR3 length is 13 residues. The full variable domain, in which reference TRBV28 and TRBJ2-1 provide the parts outside the CDR3, is DVKVTQSSRYLVKRTGEKVFLECVQDMDHENMFWYRQDPGLGLRLIYFSYDVKMKEKGDIPEGYSVSREKKERFSLILESASTNQTSMYLCASETGMYNEQFFGPGTRLTVL.

The chain joins TRBV5-1 to TRBJ1-1; TRBD1 aligns across 9 bases. Germline V gives CDR1 SGHRS, CDR2 YFSETQ. The CDR3 contains 16 residues. V gave up 2 bases and J gave up 1 base; unmatched junction bases: 6. The CDR3 DNA reads TGCGCCAGCAGCTTCCGACAGGGGGGAGGGAACACTGAAGCTTTCTTT. Translation: CASSFRQGGGNTEAFF.

This chain connects TRBV5-1 to TRBJ2-5; weak D call: TRBD2 (6 bases). From germline, CDR1 is SGHRS and CDR2 YFSETQ. Trimming took off 4 bases at V and 3 bases at J, with 19 bases between the two ends. The CDR3 runs 16 residues. The CDR3 reads CASSRVGGPFEETQYF. Here the CDR3 DNA reads TGCGCCAGCAGCCGGGTGGGAGGCCCCTTTGAAGAGACCCAGTACTTC.

This clonotype was detected a few times. The chain recombines TRBV2 with TRBJ2-3, with 11 positions matching TRBD2. V lost 7 bases, J lost 0 bases, and 3 bases stayed unmatched. The CDR3 extends over 15 amino acids. In germline, CDR1 is SNHLY, CDR2 FYNNEI. In DNA, the CDR3 is TGTGCCAGCAACAGACTAGCGGGGAGCACAGATACGCAGTATTTT. Protein sequence: CASNRLAGSTDTQYF.

The chain recombines TRBV12-3 or TRBV12-4 with TRBJ2-2; a possible D gene is TRBD1 (6 bases). The CDR3 is made up of 16 amino acids. Trimming removed 5 bases at V and 0 bases at J, with 13 bases between. CDR3 protein: CASSHSTGTNTGELFF. CDR3 DNA: TGTGCCAGCAGTCACTCTACAGGGACGAACACCGGGGAGCTGTTTTTT.

This clonotype has at least ten counts. This sequence joins TRBV5-1 and TRBJ2-1; 12 bases line up with TRBD2. There are 17 residues in the CDR3. The V gene end was trimmed by 0 bases and the J gene end by 4 bases; junction bases not matched to a gene: 5. The germline V gene has CDR1 SGHRS and CDR2 YFSETQ. This chain's CDR3 is CASSLDLAGGKYNEQFF. DNA for the CDR3: TGCGCCAGCAGCTTGGATCTAGCGGGGGGGAAATACAATGAGCAGTTCTTC.

The rearrangement uses TRBV5-5 and TRBJ2-7; tentative D call: TRBD2 (6 bases). The V and J ends lost 1 base and 3 bases respectively, with 11 bases between them. Germline V gene sequence: CDR1 SGHKS, CDR2 YYEKEE (reference sequence). CDR3 length: 14 residues. CDR3 loop: CASSLSGSGYEQYV. The CDR3 coding sequence is TGTGCCAGCAGCTTGAGTGGTAGCGGCTACGAGCAGTACGTC.

This chain links TRBV4-2 with TRBJ2-1; weak D call: TRBD2 (6 bases). This CDR3 is built from 16 residues. The germline gives CDR1 LGHNA, CDR2 YNFKEQ. V lost 0 bases, J lost 9 bases, and 18 bases lay in between. The CDR3 loop reads CASSQEEHGGGGEQFF. CDR3 DNA sequence: TGTGCCAGCAGCCAAGAAGAGCACGGGGGTGGCGGTGAGCAGTTCTTC.

The rearrangement uses TRBV5-1 and TRBJ2-1; D is undetermined. Germline-derived CDR1 and CDR2 are SGHRS and YFSETQ. V was pared by 4 bases and J by 10 bases, with 15 bases between. This CDR3 has 13 amino acids. CDR3 amino acids: CASSVVPQDEQFF. For the CDR3, the DNA is TGCGCCAGCAGCGTCGTGCCCCAAGACGAGCAGTTCTTC.

This clonotype was picked up a small number of times. This chain links TRBV7-3 with TRBJ2-7; D might be TRBD2 (6 bases). V was shortened by 5 bases and J by 0 bases, with 14 bases between the two germline ends. The CDR3 has 15 amino acids. Germline V gene sequence: CDR1 SGHTA, CDR2 FQGTGA. Here the CDR3 reads CASSLWEVSSYEQYV. The CDR3 DNA reads TGTGCCAGCAGCCTATGGGAGGTCAGCTCCTACGAGCAGTACGTC.

This clonotype was seen ten or more times. This chain links TRBV7-3 with TRBJ2-3, with TRBD2 identical over 7 bases. Germline-derived CDR1 and CDR2 are SGHTA and FQGTGA. CDR3 length: 15 amino acids. V was clipped by 3 bases and J by 8 bases; unmatched bases: 11. This chain's CDR3 is CASSFRGGTSPTQYF. DNA of the CDR3: TGTGCCAGCAGCTTTCGGGGAGGGACGAGTCCTACGCAGTATTTT. Full variable domain (remainder filled in from reference TRBV7-3 and TRBJ2-3): GAGVSQTPSNKVTEKGKYVELRCDPISGHTALYWYRQSLGQGPEFLIYFQGTGAADDSGLPNDRFFAVRPEGSVSTLKIQRTERGDSAVYLCASSFRGGTSPTQYFGPGTRLTVL.

This clonotype was seen a handful of times. The chain carries TRBV13 and TRBJ1-3; D not resolved. The germline CDR1 and CDR2 sequences are PRHDT and FYEKMQ (reference sequence). V lost 4 bases to trimming and J lost 0 bases, with 10 bases between them. The CDR3 is made up of 15 amino acids. This chain's CDR3 is CASSSAPSSGNTIYF. In DNA form, the CDR3 reads TGTGCCAGCAGCTCCGCCCCGAGCTCTGGAAACACCATATATTTT.

This clonotype was recorded at least ten times. J is TRBJ2-2 and V is TRBV18, with TRBD1 matching over 9 bases. This CDR3 region has 16 residues. Per germline, CDR1 KGHSH and CDR2 LQKENI. After removal of 1 base from V and 4 bases from J, the junction contained 4 bases not matched to a gene. Here the CDR3 DNA reads TGTGCCAGCTCACCACGGGGACAGGGCAGCACCGGGGAGCTGTTTTTT. Its protein product is CASSPRGQGSTGELFF.